Below, 21 T cell receptor beta chains from the same sample are listed, as sequenced in a study of cytomegalovirus exposure and HLA in healthy donors. It was with 60 Vbeta and 13 Jbeta primers that the PCR ran. Here immunoSEQ multiplex PCR was the method, and the copy in TCRdb shows in-frame clones only, minus some. The sample has 75,000 to 100,000 clones, 73% seen once. Sequenced: PBMCs. All receptors derive from a man aged 40-55 years in good health and CMV-seronegative.

The rearrangement links TRBV13 to TRBJ2-5; D perhaps matches TRBD1 (5 bases). Deletions cut 0 bases from V and 5 bases from J, with 19 bases between. The CDR3 covers 17 residues. Germline loops: CDR1 PRHDT, CDR2 FYEKMQ (reference sequence). CDR3 region: CASSLGGFDSRLETQYF. The CDR3, as DNA: TGTGCCAGCAGCTTAGGAGGGTTTGACAGCAGATTGGAGACCCAGTACTTC.

This clone rates as medium-sized (0.01 to 0.1%). The chain uses TRBV2 and TRBJ2-1; TRBD2 is a possible D gene (6 bases). Germline loops: CDR1 SNHLY, CDR2 FYNNEI. Trimming pared 4 bases from V and 15 bases from J, leaving 19 bases between. The CDR3 is 13 amino acids. For the CDR3, the DNA is TGTGCCAGCAGTGGCGGGACCACTCAAATTTCGTTCTTC. Amino acid sequence: CASSGGTTQISFF.

The chain recombines TRBV19 with TRBJ2-3; 7 bases match TRBD1. CDR1 is LNHDA and CDR2 is SQIVND in the germline V gene (reference sequence). This CDR3 is built from 15 residues. Germline trimming cut 3 bases from V and 4 bases from J; bases unmatched to any gene: 7. The CDR3 protein is CASSIWTGGSDTQYF. DNA for the CDR3: TGTGCCAGTAGTATCTGGACAGGTGGGTCAGATACGCAGTATTTT.

This chain connects TRBV5-4 to TRBJ2-7; D possibly corresponds to TRBD1 (6 bases). The CDR3 has 15 residues. Trimming removed 4 bases at V and 6 bases at J, with 20 bases between. Per germline, CDR1 SGHNT and CDR2 YYREEE (reference sequence). CDR3: CASSMSVGAVSEQYF. CDR3 DNA sequence: TGTGCCAGCAGCATGAGTGTGGGGGCCGTTTCCGAGCAGTACTTC.

The count of this clone is one. V is TRBV18 and J is TRBJ1-4; maybe TRBD1 (6 bases). V was pared by 0 bases and J by 6 bases, with 14 bases between. The CDR3 runs to 16 residues. Germline V gene data show CDR1 as KGHSH and CDR2 as LQKENI. The CDR3 DNA sequence: TGTGCCAGCTCACCACCACAGGGAAGTTTTCATGAAAAACTGTTTTTT. Its protein is CASSPPQGSFHEKLFF. Full variable domain (remainder filled in from reference TRBV18 and TRBJ1-4): NAGVMQNPRHLVRRRGQEARLRCSPMKGHSHVYWYRQLPEEGLKFMVYLQKENIIDESGMPKERFSAEFPKEGPSILRIQQVVRGDSAAYFCASSPPQGSFHEKLFFGSGTQLSVL.

This clone was seen only a few times. J is TRBJ2-7 and V is TRBV4-2; 9 bases agree with TRBD1. Germline V gives CDR1 LGHNA, CDR2 YNFKEQ. V was clipped by 0 bases and J by 12 bases; unmatched bases: 3. This CDR3 contains 12 residues. Here the CDR3 DNA reads TGTGCCAGCAGCCAAGAAGGGACAGGGTGGTACTTC. It yields the protein CASSQEGTGWYF.

The count of this clone is one. This chain connects TRBV13 to TRBJ2-7, with D uncertain. CDR3 length: 12 residues. V was pared by 3 bases and J by 1 base, with 4 bases between. Germline-derived CDR1 and CDR2 are PRHDT and FYEKMQ (reference sequence). The CDR3: CASSFASYEQYF. DNA for the CDR3: TGTGCCAGCAGCTTCGCGTCCTACGAGCAGTACTTC.

The chain uses TRBV7-9 and TRBJ2-3, with 7 bases aligning to TRBD2. Trimming removed 6 bases from V and 4 bases from J; junction bases left unmatched: 10. The CDR3 has 15 residues. Looked up from germline, CDR1 is SEHNR and CDR2 is FQNEAQ (reference sequence). The CDR3 protein is CASSPMGGGPDTQYF. The CDR3 bases are TGTGCCAGCAGTCCAATGGGGGGGGGACCAGATACGCAGTATTTT.

This clone has more than one count but fewer than ten. The chain links TRBV5-4 to TRBJ1-1; D possibly corresponds to TRBD1 (6 bases). Deletions cut 1 base from V and 7 bases from J, with 17 bases between. Germline loops: CDR1 SGHNT, CDR2 YYREEE (reference sequence). The CDR3 is 15 residues long. The DNA for the CDR3 is TGTGCCAGCAGCTTGACGGTATATGACAGGAATGAAGCTTTCTTT. It codes for CASSLTVYDRNEAFF.

The rearrangement uses TRBV4-2 and TRBJ2-1, with D possibly TRBD2 on 5 matching bases. Germline CDR1 LGHNA, CDR2 YNFKEQ. V was trimmed by 5 bases and J by 8 bases, leaving 28 bases between them. The CDR3 runs to 18 residues. The CDR3 DNA sequence: TGTGCCAGCAGCGTGCGGGCTTTGGGCCCAAGGATTGTCGATGAGCAGTTCTTC. As protein: CASSVRALGPRIVDEQFF.

CDR3 coding DNA: TGTGCCAGCCTTCCAGCTTTCGGACAGGGCGTTACTAATGAAAAACTGTTTTTT. Protein: CASLPAFGQGVTNEKLFF. The rearrangement uses TRBV25-1 and TRBJ1-4; 8 bases map to TRBD1. Germline CDR1 is MGHDK and CDR2 is SYGVNS. V trimming: 8 bases; J trimming: 2 bases; junction bases outside the gene matches: 16. The CDR3 length is 18 residues.

This clone was detected once. The V and J genes are TRBV27 and TRBJ2-3; 7 bases agree with TRBD2. The CDR3 runs to 14 residues. CDR1 is MNHEY and CDR2 is SMNVEV in the germline V gene (reference sequence). J was trimmed by 5 bases and V by 5 bases; bases with no gene match: 7. The CDR3 loop is CASSPREAVDTQYF. The CDR3 coding sequence is TGTGCCAGCAGTCCCCGGGAGGCGGTAGATACGCAGTATTTT.

The V gene is TRBV19, the J gene TRBJ1-1; 11 bases fit TRBD1. Germline V CDR1 and CDR2: LNHDA, SQIVND (reference sequence). The length of the CDR3 is 16 residues. After removal of 4 bases from V and 6 bases from J, the junction contained 10 bases not matched to a gene. CDR3 DNA sequence: TGTGCCAGTAGTAAGCCGGGACAGGGGGTGTGGGCTGAAGCTTTCTTT. As protein: CASSKPGQGVWAEAFF.

This clone has just one count. The J gene is TRBJ2-1, the V gene TRBV5-1, with 10 bases aligning to TRBD2. The ends lost 4 bases at V and 10 bases at J; junction bases unmatched: 17. Germline CDR1 is SGHRS and CDR2 is YFSETQ. This CDR3 region has 17 residues. CDR3 protein: CASSAVLTAGGPGEQFF. In DNA, the CDR3 is TGCGCCAGCAGCGCAGTTTTAACAGCGGGGGGGCCAGGGGAGCAGTTCTTC.

The chain recombines TRBV7-9 with TRBJ1-1; no firm D call. Trimming stripped 0 bases from V and 3 bases from J, with 11 bases between. Germline CDR1 reads SEHNR; CDR2 reads FQNEAQ (reference sequence). The CDR3 contains 15 residues. The CDR3 protein is CASSLAPEADTEAFF. CDR3 sequence (DNA): TGTGCCAGCAGCTTAGCCCCAGAGGCAGACACTGAAGCTTTCTTT. The full variable domain, in which reference TRBV7-9 and TRBJ1-1 provide the parts outside the CDR3, is DTGVSQNPRHKITKRGQNVTFRCDPISEHNRLYWYRQTLGQGPEFLTYFQNEAQLEKSRLLSDRFSAERPKGSFSTLEIQRTEQGDSAMYLCASSLAPEADTEAFFGQGTRLTVV.

The rearrangement uses TRBV7-8 and TRBJ2-5, with D possibly TRBD2 on 7 matching bases. The length of the CDR3 is 15 residues. V lost 8 bases to trimming and J lost 4 bases, with 20 bases between them. Germline V gene sequence: CDR1 SGHVS, CDR2 FQNEAQ. The CDR3 bases are TGTGCCAGCTCCTACGTCGGGGGGCTGGGAGAGACCCAGTACTTC. Amino acids: CASSYVGGLGETQYF.

V is TRBV28 and J is TRBJ2-5, with a weak D call TRBD1 (6 bases). V gave up 2 bases and J gave up 2 bases, with 15 bases separating them. This CDR3 contains 16 residues. Germline V gives CDR1 MDHEN, CDR2 SYDVKM. In DNA form, the CDR3 reads TGTGCCAGCAGTTTAGGGGGCAGGAGTTCACAAGAGACCCAGTACTTC. It translates to CASSLGGRSSQETQYF.

This clone was counted a few times. The chain links TRBV2 to TRBJ2-5; D perhaps matches TRBD1 (7 bases). Germline loops: CDR1 SNHLY, CDR2 FYNNEI. The CDR3 has 17 residues. The V end was cut by 4 bases, the J end by 1 base, with 19 bases between. CDR3 bases: TGTGCCAGCAGTGTCGAAGGAGACAGGGACTCCCAAGAGACCCAGTACTTC. Protein product: CASSVEGDRDSQETQYF.

The chain uses TRBV7-3 and TRBJ2-3; 9 positions match TRBD2. This CDR3 is built from 14 residues. The J segment lost 10 bases and the V segment lost 5 bases, leaving 10 bases of the junction unmatched. CDR1 and CDR2 (germline): SGHTA, FQGTGA. The CDR3 sequence is CASSQTSGRVPQYF. The CDR3 bases are TGTGCCAGCAGCCAAACTAGCGGGCGGGTTCCGCAGTATTTT. Full variable domain (remainder filled in from reference TRBV7-3 and TRBJ2-3): GAGVSQTPSNKVTEKGKYVELRCDPISGHTALYWYRQSLGQGPEFLIYFQGTGAADDSGLPNDRFFAVRPEGSVSTLKIQRTERGDSAVYLCASSQTSGRVPQYFGPGTRLTVL.

The chain recombines TRBV7-3 with TRBJ1-2; tentative D call: TRBD1 (6 bases). The ends were cut back, 6 bases at V and 4 bases at J, with 21 bases in the middle. Germline CDR1 reads SGHTA; CDR2 reads FQGTGA. This CDR3 contains 16 residues. CDR3 sequence (DNA): TGTGCCAGCAGTCCTATAGGGGGACAAGACTTCTATGGCTACACCTTC. Protein: CASSPIGGQDFYGYTF.

This sequence joins TRBV28 and TRBJ2-7, with 7 bases fitting TRBD1. The CDR3 runs 15 residues. With 2 bases clipped from V and 0 bases from J, the junction kept 4 bases outside the gene matches. CDR1 MDHEN and CDR2 SYDVKM come from the germline V gene. CDR3 in amino acids: CASSLRTGRSYEQYF. Here the CDR3 DNA reads TGTGCCAGCAGTTTAAGGACAGGCCGCTCCTACGAGCAGTACTTC.